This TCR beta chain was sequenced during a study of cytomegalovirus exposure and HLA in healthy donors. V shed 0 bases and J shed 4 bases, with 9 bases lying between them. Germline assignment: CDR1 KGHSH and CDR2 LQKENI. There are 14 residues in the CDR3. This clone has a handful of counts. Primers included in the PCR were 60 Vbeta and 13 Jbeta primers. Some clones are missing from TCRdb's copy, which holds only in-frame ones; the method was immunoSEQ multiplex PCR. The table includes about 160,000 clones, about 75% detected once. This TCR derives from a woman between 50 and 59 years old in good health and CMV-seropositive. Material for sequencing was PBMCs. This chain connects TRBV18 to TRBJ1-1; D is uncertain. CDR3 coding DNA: TGTGCCAGCTCACCACCGGGTGGGAGCACTGAAGCTTTCTTT. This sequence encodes CASSPPGGSTEAFF.